The present T cell receptor beta chain was sequenced within a study of OX40 agonist ivuxolimab in advanced cancers. Study outcomes and limitations: The average count of expanded clones was higher among CD8+ T cells than among CD4+.

The V end lost 5 bases, the J end lost 1 base, and 12 bases lay between the germline ends. Per germline, CDR1 MNHEY and CDR2 SMNVEV (reference sequence). CDR3 length: 14 residues. Here immunoSEQ multiplex PCR was the method, and the copy in TCRdb shows in-frame clones only, minus some. This sample has 35,000 to 45,000 clones, with approximately 90% found just once. Remarks on this clone: What it recognizes is unknown.

Sequenced here: CD4+ or CD8+ T cells sorted from blood, sampled in a trial of the OX40 agonist ivuxolimab. The origin of this receptor is an adult with an advanced solid tumor such as melanoma, head and neck, liver or kidney cancer. The rearrangement uses TRBV27 and TRBJ2-7, with D uncertain. The CDR3 DNA follows: TGTGCCAGCAGTGGCCGCAGGTCATCCTACGAGCAGTACTTC. Amino acids: CASSGRRSSYEQYF.